This TCR beta chain was captured by sequencing in a study of CD8 T cells in ankylosing spondylitis. Notes on this clonotype: The antigen is unknown.

Study outcomes and limitations: Within peripheral blood, clones linked to disease were CD8+ and relatively rare. A TCR beta motif of fewer than 10 highly homologous variants seemed to mark ankylosing spondylitis blood. Researchers reportedly found disease-linked clones significantly enriched in matched ankylosing spondylitis synovial fluid.

Germline V CDR1 and CDR2: SGHTA, FQGNSA. V was shortened by 5 bases and J by 5 bases, with 15 bases between the two germline ends. The CDR3 has 14 residues. TCRdb passed the 5' RACE reads through MiXCR, listing each CDR3 protein once. The sample lists some 840,000 distinct CDR3 sequences, roughly 12% occurring once. This TCR derives from a male donor with ankylosing spondylitis. V gene TRBV7-2 combines with J gene TRBJ2-5, with D perhaps TRBD2 (6 bases). What was sequenced was blood, either unsorted or a sorted T cell fraction (not recorded which). CDR3 amino acids: CASSPMGGRETQYF. CDR3 nucleotides: TGTGCCAGCAGCCCGATGGGGGGACGGGAGACCCAGTACTTC.